These 21 T cell receptor beta chains share one sample of origin, sequenced in a study of molecular identifiers for immune sequencing clone quantification (dated by TCRdb to the late 2010s). Receptors were amplified or captured by PCR. Sequencing was carried out with an Illumina HiSeq 4000. TCRdb ran its own pipeline on the public reads, namely fastp trimming at Q25 and MiXCR clone calling, and kept in-frame beta chains. CDR3 protein duplicates are merged, each entry listing the most common genes and DNA. The sample data list more than 300,000 distinct CDR3 sequences, and about a fifth of these were observed just once. The ten largest clones take up 0.81% of the sample. The sequencing input was naive CD8+ T cells from blood, with Jurkat cell RNA spiked in. The meaning of the sample's cell subset or site label: FACS-sorted CD8+CD4-CCR7+CD45RA+ naive T cells. These receptors came from a human donor in good health. Some libraries in this study had Jurkat cell RNA spiked in.

This clonotype was observed a few times. The chain recombines TRBV27 with TRBJ2-3, with D perhaps matching TRBD2 (6 bases). Germline V CDR1 and CDR2: MNHEY, SMNVEV (reference sequence). V was cut by 4 bases and J by 2 bases, with 16 bases left in between. The CDR3 has 16 amino acids. CDR3 amino acids: CASSSPGGGSTDTQYF. The CDR3 DNA sequence: TGTGCCAGCAGTTCTCCCGGGGGTGGCTCCACAGATACGCAGTATTTT.

This clonotype was detected ten times or more. The chain has TRBV7-2 and TRBJ2-5, with D possibly matching TRBD1 (5 bases). Germline CDR1 SGHTA, CDR2 FQGNSA. This CDR3 spans 16 amino acids. The V end was cut by 4 bases, the J end by 7 bases, with 22 bases between. CDR3 in DNA: TGTGCCAGCAGCTCCTACGGCAGGGCGTTAACACCGACCCAGTACTTC. It codes for CASSSYGRALTPTQYF.

About this clonotype: Since a much larger clone is just one base distant, this may be a read error. The missing conserved phenylalanine or tryptophan at the end of this CDR3 makes a read error likely. The chain is built from TRBV27 and TRBJ1-4, with 9 bases aligning to TRBD1. Trimming removed 5 bases from V and 4 bases from J; junction bases left unmatched: 8. CDR1 is MNHEY and CDR2 is SMNVEV in the germline V gene (reference sequence). This CDR3 comprises 16 residues. This CDR3 is CASSHLPGQGNEKLFS. The CDR3 nucleotides read TGTGCCAGCAGTCATCTACCGGGACAGGGTAATGAAAAACTGTTTTCT.

This clonotype was observed many times. The chain uses TRBV2 and TRBJ2-1; D not resolved. The CDR3 loop spans 12 amino acids. The germline gives CDR1 SNHLY, CDR2 FYNNEI. Between the trimmed V and J ends, which lost 9 bases and 1 base, there was a span of 7 bases. CDR3 nucleotides: TGTGCCAGTACAAGGTCCTACAATGAGCAGTTCTTC. Protein: CASTRSYNEQFF. The variable domain in full, completed from reference TRBV2 and TRBJ2-1, reads EPEVTQTPSHQVTQMGQEVILRCVPISNHLYFYWYRQILGQKVEFLVSFYNNEISEKSEIFDDQFSVERPDGSNFTLKIRSTKLEDSAMYFCASTRSYNEQFFGPGTRLTVL.

On this clonotype: Given a much more abundant clone one base away, this may be a read error. Since no conserved phenylalanine or tryptophan closes the CDR3, a read error is the likely cause. The genes are TRBV20-1 and TRBJ1-2, with D tentatively TRBD1 (6 bases). The CDR3 extends over 14 amino acids. Germline V gene lookup returns CDR1 DFQATT and CDR2 SNEGSKA (reference sequence). V was clipped by 6 bases and J by 6 bases, with 20 bases between them. For the CDR3, the DNA is TGCAGTGCAAGATTCCAGGGGTTTCAGGATGGCTACACCATC. Protein sequence: CSARFQGFQDGYTI.

Worth noting for this clonotype: A read error may produce the germline difference seen at one junction end. For the CDR3, the DNA is TGTGCCAGCAGTTACAGGGACAGGGTCGACACCGGGGAGCTGTATTTT. It yields the protein CASSYRDRVDTGELYF. The V gene is TRBV6-2 or TRBV6-3, the J gene TRBJ2-2, with 9 bases that match TRBD1. CDR3 size: 16 residues. CDR1 and CDR2 (germline): MNHEY, SVGEGT.

This clonotype was seen a few times. This sequence joins TRBV28 and TRBJ2-5; D perhaps matches TRBD1 (5 bases). V gave up 4 bases and J gave up 9 bases, with 12 bases separating them. Looked up from germline, CDR1 is MDHEN and CDR2 is SYDVKM. The CDR3 extends over 12 amino acids. Here the CDR3 reads CASSSNLGAQYF. DNA for the CDR3: TGTGCCAGCAGTTCAAACTTAGGGGCCCAGTACTTC.

This clonotype was counted ten times or more. The chain links TRBV27 to TRBJ2-3; D remains ambiguous. This CDR3 spans 15 amino acids. V lost 1 base and J lost 2, with 10 bases in between. Germline CDR1 MNHEY, CDR2 SMNVEV (reference sequence). CDR3 nucleotide sequence: TGTGCCAGCAGTTTATTAGATGGCGCCACAGATACGCAGTATTTT. It translates to CASSLLDGATDTQYF.

As regards this clonotype: This sequence may be a read error, since a much larger clone differs from it by one base. The V and J genes are TRBV13 and TRBJ1-6; 8 bases are a match to TRBD1. The germline V gene has CDR1 PRHDT and CDR2 FYEKMQ (reference sequence). The CDR3 loop spans 14 amino acids. Trimming cost V 1 base and J 14 bases; bases outside gene matches: 7. CDR3 nucleotides: TGTGCCAGCAGCTTAGAAGACAGGGGCGATTCCCTCCACTTT. Amino acid sequence: CASSLEDRGDSLHF.

This clonotype was found many times. This chain joins TRBV2 and TRBJ1-1; 7 bases are a match to TRBD1. V lost 3 bases to trimming and J lost 7 bases; unmatched junction nucleotides: 5. The germline V gene encodes CDR1 SNHLY and CDR2 FYNNEI. This CDR3 spans 13 amino acids. DNA for the CDR3: TGTGCCAGCAGTGAGGGGACAGCCATTGAAGCTTTCTTT. Protein product: CASSEGTAIEAFF.

There are a few counts of this clonotype. V and J are TRBV6-2 or TRBV6-3 and TRBJ2-1, with 8 bases aligning to TRBD2. Unmatched junction bases numbered 4, after V lost 4 bases and J lost 5 bases. The CDR3 has 14 residues. The germline CDR1 and CDR2 sequences are MNHEY and SVGEGT. The DNA for the CDR3 is TGTGCCAGCAGTTTGGCGGGAGGTAACAATGAGCAGTTCTTC. Amino acids: CASSLAGGNNEQFF.

This clonotype was counted ten times or more. This rearrangement joins TRBV5-6 to TRBJ1-1; no definite D call. This CDR3 is built from 13 residues. V dropped 0 bases and J dropped 4 bases, with 7 bases sitting between them. The germline V gene encodes CDR1 SGHDT and CDR2 YYEEEE. CDR3 sequence (DNA): TGTGCCAGCAGCTTGGCGGGGTCCACTGAAGCTTTCTTT. Protein sequence: CASSLAGSTEAFF.

This clonotype was counted many times. This CDR3 is CASSYPGQINQPQHF. In DNA form, the CDR3 reads TGTGCCAGCAGTTACCCTGGACAGATCAATCAGCCCCAGCATTTT. The rearrangement links TRBV6-2 or TRBV6-3 to TRBJ1-5, with D possibly matching TRBD1 (6 bases). V was clipped by 2 bases and J by 3 bases, with 11 bases between them. Germline CDR1 and CDR2: MNHEY and SVGEGT. This CDR3 region has 15 residues.

This clonotype was detected only a few times. The chain combines TRBV4-1 with TRBJ2-7, with TRBD1 matching over 9 bases. Looked up from germline, CDR1 is MGHRA and CDR2 is YSYEKL. This CDR3 is built from 13 residues. V was clipped by 3 bases and J by 6 bases; unmatched bases: 3. The CDR3 loop reads CASSQGQGTEQYF. The CDR3 DNA follows: TGCGCCAGCAGCCAGGGACAGGGTACCGAGCAGTACTTC.

This clonotype was seen many times. The gene calls are TRBV29-1 and TRBJ2-7; possible D gene TRBD1, 5 bases. V lost 0 bases, J lost 6 bases, and 15 bases lay in between. Germline CDR1 is SQVTM and CDR2 is ANQGSEA. The CDR3 runs 14 residues. CDR3 sequence (DNA): TGCAGCGTTGAAGATCGACAGAACTTCCGCGAGCAGTACTTC. This codes for CSVEDRQNFREQYF.

This clonotype has a handful of counts. The gene calls are TRBV12-3 or TRBV12-4 and TRBJ2-1; 9 nucleotides match TRBD1. J gave up 7 bases and V 1 base, and 14 bases lay outside the gene matches. The length of the CDR3 is 18 residues. The CDR3 coding sequence is TGTGCCAGCAGTTTAGTAGATATCGGTTTAGGGACAGGGAATGAGCAGTTCTTC. This sequence encodes CASSLVDIGLGTGNEQFF.

This clonotype was seen once. This may come from a read error, since a much larger clone is one base off. The chain links TRBV6-5 to TRBJ1-1, with D perhaps TRBD1 (5 bases). The CDR3 contains 15 residues. Trimming left V 2 bases short and J 4 bases short, with 14 bases between. Germline V gives CDR1 MNHEY, CDR2 SVGAGI. Written as DNA, the CDR3 is TGTGCCAGCAGTTACCTACTGGGACGGGGCACTGAAGCTTTCTTT. Translation gives CASSYLLGRGTEAFF.

This clonotype was detected many times. The J gene is TRBJ2-7, the V gene TRBV12-3 or TRBV12-4; the D gene could be TRBD1 or TRBD2 (5 bases each). The CDR3 totals 13 residues. Trimming removed 4 bases at V and 4 bases at J, with 11 bases between. This CDR3 is CASSSGPDYEQYF. CDR3 sequence (DNA): TGTGCCAGCAGTTCGGGACCGGATTACGAGCAGTACTTC.

This clonotype was observed many times. Compared with germline, one end of the junction differs, possibly owing to a read error. The J gene is TRBJ2-2, the V gene TRBV7-7; 7 bases map to TRBD2. Germline lookup yields CDR1 SSHAT and CDR2 FNYEAQ (reference sequence). The CDR3 loop spans 15 amino acids. For the CDR3, the DNA is TGTGCTAGCAGTCGAAGCGGGACCGGGACCGGGGAGCTGTTTTTT. Its translation: CASSRSGTGTGELFF.

In its sample, this clonotype was seen many times. The chain employs TRBV9 and TRBJ2-5, with 10 bases that match TRBD2. The germline V gene encodes CDR1 SGDLS and CDR2 YYNGEE. The CDR3 has 15 residues. The junction had 10 bases not matched to a gene; V was cut back by 7 bases and J by 4 bases. The CDR3, as DNA: TGTGCCAGCTCCAGCGGAGCGGGGGGGACAGAGACCCAGTACTTC. Amino acids: CASSSGAGGTETQYF.

This clonotype was seen more than once but under ten times. This chain joins TRBV12-3 or TRBV12-4 and TRBJ2-5; unclear D gene. Between the trimmed V and J ends, which lost 6 bases and 5 bases, there was a span of 16 bases. CDR3 size: 14 residues. The CDR3 protein is CASSPDRVTETQYF. DNA of the CDR3: TGTGCCAGCAGCCCAGACCGGGTTACGGAGACCCAGTACTTC.